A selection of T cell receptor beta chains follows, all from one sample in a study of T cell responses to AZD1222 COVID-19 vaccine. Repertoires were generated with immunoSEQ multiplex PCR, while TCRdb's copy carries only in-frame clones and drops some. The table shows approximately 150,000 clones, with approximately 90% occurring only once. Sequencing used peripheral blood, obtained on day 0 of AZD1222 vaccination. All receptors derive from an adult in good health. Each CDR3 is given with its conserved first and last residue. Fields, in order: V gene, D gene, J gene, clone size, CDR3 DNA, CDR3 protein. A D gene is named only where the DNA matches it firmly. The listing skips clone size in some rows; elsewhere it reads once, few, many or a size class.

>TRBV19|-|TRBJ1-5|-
TGTGCCAGTAGTATAGATCGCCCGGGGGTTCAGCCCCAGCATTTT
CASSIDRPGVQPQHF
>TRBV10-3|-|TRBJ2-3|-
TGTGCCATCAAAGAGGGCGCGCCGGATACGCAGTATTTT
CAIKEGAPDTQYF
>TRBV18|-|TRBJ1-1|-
TGTGCCAGCTCTCCGGGGCAGCTGGGGAACACTGAAGCTTTCTTT
CASSPGQLGNTEAFF
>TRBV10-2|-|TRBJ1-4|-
TGCGCCAGCAGTCTCAGATCAGAGACAAATGAAAAACTGTTTTTT
CASSLRSETNEKLFF
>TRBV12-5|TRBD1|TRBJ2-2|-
TGTGCTAGTGTCCCCGGGGACAGGTCCTCGGCCGGGGAGCTGTTTTTT
CASVPGDRSSAGELFF
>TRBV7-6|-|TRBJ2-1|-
TGTGCCAGCAGCCTCGGACACTCCCTGGGGTACAATGAGCAGTTCTTC
CASSLGHSLGYNEQFF
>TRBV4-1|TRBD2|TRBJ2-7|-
TGCGCCAGCAGCCACGGGACTAGCGGAACCTACGAGCAGTACTTC
CASSHGTSGTYEQYF
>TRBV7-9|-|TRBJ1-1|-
TGTGCCAGCAGTCCTTACACTGAAGCTTTCTTT
CASSPYTEAFF
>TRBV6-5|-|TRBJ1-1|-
TGTGCCAGCAGTTATCCCCGGGACAAAGCTTTCTTT
CASSYPRDKAFF
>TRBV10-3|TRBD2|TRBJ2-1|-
TGTGCCATCAGTGAAGCGGGAGGGTCCTACAATGAGCAGTTCTTC
CAISEAGGSYNEQFF
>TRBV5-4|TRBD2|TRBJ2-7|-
TGTGCCAGCTCCAAAAGCGGGGCTTACGAGCAGTACTTC
CASSKSGAYEQYF
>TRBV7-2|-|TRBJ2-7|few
TGTGCCAGCAGCTTACGCCCCGGGACAACCCGCAGCTCCTACGAGCAGTACTTC
CASSLRPGTTRSSYEQYF
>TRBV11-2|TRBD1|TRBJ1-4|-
TGTGCCAGCAGGCCTTGGGGACAGGGAAATGAAAAACTGTTTTTT
CASRPWGQGNEKLFF
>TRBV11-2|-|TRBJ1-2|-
TGTGCCAGCACCATCCCTGGGGTGAACTATGGCTACACCTTC
CASTIPGVNYGYTF
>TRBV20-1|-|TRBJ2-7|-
TGCAGTGCTGACTCCGGCTACGAGCAGTACTTC
CSADSGYEQYF
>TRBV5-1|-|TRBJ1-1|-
TGCGCCAGCAGCTTTGGATGGGGCAGGGGTAGTGGGAACACTGAAGCTTTCTTT
CASSFGWGRGSGNTEAFF
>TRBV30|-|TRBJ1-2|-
TGTGCCTGGAGTGTACCCCCAGGCGGTGGCTACACCTTC
CAWSVPPGGGYTF
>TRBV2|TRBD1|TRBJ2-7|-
TGTGCCAGCAGTGGGGACAGGGCAAAAGAGCAGTACTTC
CASSGDRAKEQYF
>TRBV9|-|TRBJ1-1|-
TGTGCCAGCAGCGTCCGACCCGGGGCGGAGGACACTGAAGCTTTCTTT
CASSVRPGAEDTEAFF
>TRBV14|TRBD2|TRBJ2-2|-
TGTGCCAGCAGCCAAGGTAAAGCTAGACTAGCCGCCGGGGAGCTGTTTTTT
CASSQGKARLAAGELFF
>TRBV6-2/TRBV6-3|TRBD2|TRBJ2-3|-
TGTGCCAGCAGTTCCCCTCCGGGACTAGCGGGAGGGCTCACAGATACGCAGTATTTT
CASSSPPGLAGGLTDTQYF
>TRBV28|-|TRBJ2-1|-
TGTGCCAGCAGTTTATTCCTAGCAAGTAGTGGGAGCTCCTACAATGAGCAGTTCTTC
CASSLFLASSGSSYNEQFF
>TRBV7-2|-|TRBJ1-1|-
TGTGCCAGCAGGCTAAGGGAGGCTGGGATGAACACTGAAGCTTTCTTT
CASRLREAGMNTEAFF
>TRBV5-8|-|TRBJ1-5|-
TGTGCCAGCAGCCCGACAGTTGCCGGAGGTCAGCCCCAGCATTTT
CASSPTVAGGQPQHF
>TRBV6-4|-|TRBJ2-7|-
TGTGCCAGCAGTGACTCGAATGTCGTCCGAGGGTACGAGCAGTACTTC
CASSDSNVVRGYEQYF
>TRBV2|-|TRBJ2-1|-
TGTGCCAGCAGGGATAGACGTGAGCAGTTCTTC
CASRDRREQFF
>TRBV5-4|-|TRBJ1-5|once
TGTGCCAGCAGCTTGGATGGACCCAATCAGCCCCAGCATTTT
CASSLDGPNQPQHF
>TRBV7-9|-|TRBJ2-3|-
TGTGCCAGCAGCTTAACCCACGGAGATACGCTGTGTTTT
CASSLTHGDTLCF
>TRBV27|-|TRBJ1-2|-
TGTGCCAGCAGTTCTCAGGGAGTGTATGGCTACACCTTC
CASSSQGVYGYTF
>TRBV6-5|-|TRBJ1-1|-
TGTGCCAGCAGGACAGGCTTAGACACTGAAGCTTTCTTT
CASRTGLDTEAFF
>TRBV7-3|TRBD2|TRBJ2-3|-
TGTGCCAGCAGCTTCGGACTAGCGGGTCACACAGATACGCAGTATTTT
CASSFGLAGHTDTQYF
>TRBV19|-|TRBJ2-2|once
TGTGCCAGTAGTATCAGGGGTAAGGGCACCGGGGAGCTGTTTTTT
CASSIRGKGTGELFF
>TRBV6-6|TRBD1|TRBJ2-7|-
TGTGCCAGCAGTTCCCCCGGGACAGGGGGCTACGAGCAGTACTTC
CASSSPGTGGYEQYF
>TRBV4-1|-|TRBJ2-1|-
TGCGCCAGCAGCCAACTCAACTCCTACAATGAGCAGTTCTTC
CASSQLNSYNEQFF
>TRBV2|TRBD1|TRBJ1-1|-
TGTGCCAGCAGGCGACAGGGGCAGAACACTGAAGCTTTCTTT
CASRRQGQNTEAFF
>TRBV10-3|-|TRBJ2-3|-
TGTGCCATCAGTGAGTCAACAGATACGCAGTATTTT
CAISESTDTQYF
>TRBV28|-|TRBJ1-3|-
TGTGCCAGCAGACAGGGTAACTCTGGAAACACCATATATTTT
CASRQGNSGNTIYF
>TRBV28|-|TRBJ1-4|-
TGTGCCAGCAGTCCCTACAGATCTGGAGGAGAAAAACTGTTTTTT
CASSPYRSGGEKLFF
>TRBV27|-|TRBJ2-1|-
TGTGCCAGCAGTTTCGCGGTTCTCTACAATGAGCAGTTCTTC
CASSFAVLYNEQFF
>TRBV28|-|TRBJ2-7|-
TGTGCCAGCAGTCTGAACAGGGGGGGGTCGTACGAGCAGTACTTC
CASSLNRGGSYEQYF
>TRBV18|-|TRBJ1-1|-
TGTGCCAGCTCACCACCAGGCAGTAACACTGAAGCTTTCTTT
CASSPPGSNTEAFF
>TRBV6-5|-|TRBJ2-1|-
TGTGCCAGCAGTTACTCCCTCCGGAGCTGGTTTGGTGAGCAGTTCTTC
CASSYSLRSWFGEQFF
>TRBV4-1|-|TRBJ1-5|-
TGCGCCAGCAGCACAGGGCCGGTACAGGACAATCAGCCCCAGCATTTT
CASSTGPVQDNQPQHF
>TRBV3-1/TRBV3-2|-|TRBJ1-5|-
TGTGCCAGCAGCCCGCGGGACGGTAGCAATCAGCCCCAGCATTTT
CASSPRDGSNQPQHF
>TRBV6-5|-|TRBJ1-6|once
TGTGCCAGCAGATGGGGAGATAATTCACCCCTCCACTTT
CASRWGDNSPLHF
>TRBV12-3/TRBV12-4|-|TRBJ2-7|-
TGTGCCAGCAGTTATGAGTTCCCCGACGAGCAGTACTTC
CASSYEFPDEQYF
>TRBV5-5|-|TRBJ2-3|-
TGTGCCAGCAGCTTGGGATGGGGTAGGACAGATACGCAGTATTTT
CASSLGWGRTDTQYF
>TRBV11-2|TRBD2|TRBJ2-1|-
TGTGCCAGCAGCTTACCTCCGGGACTAATGTACAATGAGCAGTTCTTC
CASSLPPGLMYNEQFF
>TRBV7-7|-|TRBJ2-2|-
TGTGCTAGCAGCTTAGCCGACAGGATGAACACCGGGGAGCTGTTTTTT
CASSLADRMNTGELFF
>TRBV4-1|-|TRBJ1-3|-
TGCGCCAGCAGCCAAGATAGACAGGTCTCTGGAAACACCATATATTTT
CASSQDRQVSGNTIYF
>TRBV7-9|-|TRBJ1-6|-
TGTGCCAGCAGTTTGGACGGATTTAATTCACCCCTCCACTTT
CASSLDGFNSPLHF
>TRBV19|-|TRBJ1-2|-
TGTGCCAGTAGTACGACATTAGGGGGTGGCTATGGCTACACCTTC
CASSTTLGGGYGYTF
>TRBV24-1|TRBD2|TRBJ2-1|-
TGTGCCACCAGTGATTTCCGGGGCGGGAGGGCCCGATTGGATGAGCAGTTCTTC
CATSDFRGGRARLDEQFF